This T cell receptor beta chain was profiled in a study of radiation and T cells in renal cell carcinoma. Time point reported: blood 4 weeks post-SBRT, at nephrectomy. The treatment was: 15 Gy SBRT to primary tumor, nephrectomy 4 weeks later. Nephrectomy followed 15 Gy stereotactic body radiation by 4 weeks. Clear cell pathology was present in this patient's renal cell carcinoma. Libraries were prepared by immunoSEQ multiplex PCR; TCRdb keeps only in-frame clonotypes and omits some of them. Found here are approximately 70,000 clones, about three quarters of them singletons; the top ten hold 6% to 7%. Germline lookup yields CDR1 SGHAT and CDR2 FQNNGV. The CDR3 length is 15 residues. V was shortened by 6 bases and J by 3 bases, with 18 bases between the two germline ends.

The sequence came from a man aged 55 to 70 with renal cell carcinoma. The chain joins TRBV11-2 to TRBJ2-7; D possibly corresponds to TRBD1 (6 bases). The source material was blood, sampled from a patient whose treatment included radiotherapy and nephrectomy. Here the CDR3 reads CASSSLRTANYEQYF. For the CDR3, the DNA is TGTGCCAGCAGTTCGCTAAGGACAGCAAACTACGAGCAGTACTTC.